The 9 T cell receptor beta chains given below trace back to one sample, sequenced in a study of breast tumors, draining lymph nodes, adjacent tissues. TCRdb recomputed calls from the multiplex PCR reads with MiXCR, one row per CDR3 protein. The table records under 20,000 distinct CDR3 sequences, 43% of them present only once. Input material: breast tumor tissue. These receptors originate from a female donor with breast cancer. Some clones in this sample may be carry-over from other donors' samples.

This clonotype was seen ten or more times. Germline is not matched at one junction end, which may reflect a read error. The chain combines TRBV7-6 with TRBJ2-1, with TRBD2 matching 13 bases. The CDR3 has 18 residues. The germline gives CDR1 SGHVS, CDR2 FNYEAQ. The CDR3 spells CTSSPYPRTSGRGGEQFF. The CDR3 DNA sequence: TGTACCAGCAGCCCATACCCCCGTACTAGCGGGAGGGGCGGTGAGCAGTTCTTC.

This clonotype was counted many times. The V call is TRBV5-1, the J call TRBJ2-7, with 12 bases that match TRBD1. CDR3 length: 16 amino acids. Germline V gene data show CDR1 as SGHRS and CDR2 as YFSETQ. V was pared by 0 bases and J by 6 bases, with 7 bases of the junction left unmatched. DNA of the CDR3: TGCGCCAGCAGCTTGGGGCTTAGGGACAGGGGGCGCGAGCAGTACTTC. Its protein product is CASSLGLRDRGREQYF.

The chain uses TRBV6-5 and TRBJ1-5; no reliable D call. V shed 6 bases and J shed 14 bases, with 20 bases lying between them. The CDR3 runs to 13 residues. CDR1 and CDR2 (germline): MNHEY, SVGAGI. This CDR3 reads CASRRGRSDHEHF. Here the CDR3 DNA reads TGTGCCAGCAGACGTGGGAGATCGGATCACGAGCATTTT.

This clonotype has at least ten counts. The V call is TRBV20-1, the J call TRBJ1-5, with a tentative D call TRBD1 (6 bases). V was trimmed by 8 bases and J by 5 bases, leaving 22 bases between them. The CDR3 covers 15 residues. Germline assignment: CDR1 DFQATT and CDR2 SNEGSKA (reference sequence). The DNA for the CDR3 is TGCAGTACGAGACGCCGCACAGGGTATGATCAGCCCCAGCATTTT. This sequence encodes CSTRRRTGYDQPQHF.

This clonotype was observed at least ten times. This CDR3 is CASSESIGVRTVYEQYF. CDR3 nucleotides: TGTGCCAGCAGTGAATCGATCGGGGTAAGGACAGTCTACGAGCAGTACTTC. The rearrangement uses TRBV6-1 and TRBJ2-7; maybe TRBD1 (6 bases). Germline CDR1 MNHNS, CDR2 SASEGT. This CDR3 has 17 amino acids. The V end lost 2 bases, the J end lost 3 bases, and 20 bases lay between the germline ends.

This clonotype has a handful of counts. The chain is built from TRBV20-1 and TRBJ1-1; TRBD1 might be the D (5 bases). The CDR3 loop spans 11 amino acids. CDR1 is DFQATT and CDR2 is SNEGSKA in the germline V gene (reference sequence). The germline V and J ends were trimmed by 3 bases and 6 bases, with 8 bases remaining between them. DNA of the CDR3: TGCAGTGCTAGTCCCAGGGCTGAAGCTTTCTTT. Its translation: CSASPRAEAFF.

This clonotype was picked up many times. The chain carries TRBV6-1 and TRBJ1-5; D might be TRBD1 (5 bases). Germline CDR1 MNHNS, CDR2 SASEGT. The V gene lost 2 bases and the J gene lost 7 bases, with 9 bases spanning the gap. This CDR3 spans 13 amino acids. DNA of the CDR3: TGTGCCAGCAGTGAATGGTGGGGCCAGCCCCAGCATTTT. Amino acid sequence: CASSEWWGQPQHF.

This clonotype appeared many times. This chain joins TRBV12-3 or TRBV12-4 and TRBJ1-3; D is uncertain. Trimming cost V 6 bases and J 0 bases, with 12 bases left between them. The CDR3 extends over 15 amino acids. The CDR3 here is CASSLHAASGNTIYF. CDR3 nucleotides: TGTGCCAGCAGCTTACACGCCGCCTCTGGAAACACCATATATTTT.

This clonotype was seen a few times. The V call is TRBV12-3 or TRBV12-4, the J call TRBJ2-1; 8 positions match TRBD1. This CDR3 spans 20 amino acids. Trimming cost V 3 bases and J 5 bases; bases outside gene matches: 21. The CDR3 protein is CASSLGTGTGFSPRHNEQFF. The CDR3 region has the DNA TGTGCCAGCAGTTTGGGGACCGGGACAGGCTTTTCCCCGAGACACAATGAGCAGTTCTTC.